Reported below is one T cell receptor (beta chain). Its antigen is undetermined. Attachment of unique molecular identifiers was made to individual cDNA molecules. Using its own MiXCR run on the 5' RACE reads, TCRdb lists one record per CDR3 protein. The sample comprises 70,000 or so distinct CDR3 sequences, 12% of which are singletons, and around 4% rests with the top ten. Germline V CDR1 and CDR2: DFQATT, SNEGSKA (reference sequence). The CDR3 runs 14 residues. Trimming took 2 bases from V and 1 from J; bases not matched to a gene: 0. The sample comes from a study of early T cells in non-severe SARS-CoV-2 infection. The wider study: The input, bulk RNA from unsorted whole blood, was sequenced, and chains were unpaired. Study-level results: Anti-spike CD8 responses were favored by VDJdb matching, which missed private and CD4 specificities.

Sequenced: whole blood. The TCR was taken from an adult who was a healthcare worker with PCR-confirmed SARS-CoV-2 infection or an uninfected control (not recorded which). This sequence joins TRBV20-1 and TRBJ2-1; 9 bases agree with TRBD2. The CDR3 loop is CSARSGRSYNEQFF. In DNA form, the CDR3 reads TGCAGTGCTAGAAGCGGGAGGTCCTACAATGAGCAGTTCTTC.